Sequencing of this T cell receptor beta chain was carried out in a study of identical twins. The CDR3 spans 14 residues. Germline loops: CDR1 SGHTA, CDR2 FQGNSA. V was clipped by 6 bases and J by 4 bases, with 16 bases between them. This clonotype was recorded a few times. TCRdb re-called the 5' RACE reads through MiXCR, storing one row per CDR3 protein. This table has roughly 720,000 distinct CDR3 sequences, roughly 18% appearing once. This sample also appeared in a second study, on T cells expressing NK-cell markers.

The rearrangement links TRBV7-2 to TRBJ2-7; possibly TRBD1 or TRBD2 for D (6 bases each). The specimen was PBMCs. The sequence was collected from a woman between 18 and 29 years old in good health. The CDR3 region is CASSSGGGFYEQYF. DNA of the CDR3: TGTGCCAGCAGTAGTGGAGGGGGGTTTTACGAGCAGTACTTC.